This entry is about one T cell receptor (beta chain). Trimming cost V 5 bases and J 5 bases, with 15 bases left between them. The CDR3 is 14 residues long. In germline, CDR1 is SEHNR, CDR2 FQNEAQ (reference sequence). Sequencing was performed with immunoSEQ multiplex PCR; in TCRdb, only in-frame clones are kept and a portion is missing. This sample has fewer than 500,000 clones, with 75% to 90% found just once. This entry belongs to a study of blood T cell repertoires in COVID-19. The origin of this receptor is a woman aged 18-30 years who had recovered from COVID-19. Sequenced sample: PBMCs or T cells enriched from blood (not recorded which). This chain connects TRBV7-9 to TRBJ2-5, with D perhaps TRBD1 (5 bases). The DNA for the CDR3 is TGTGCCAGCAGCACTCTCGGCAGGGCGGAGACCCAGTACTTC. This translates into CASSTLGRAETQYF.